The entry below describes one T cell receptor (beta chain). The data were taken from a study of PD-L1 blockade in urothelial cancer. The time point is: pretreatment peripheral blood. The CDR3 totals 15 residues. Trimming took 1 base from V and 8 from J, leaving 14 bases between them. Germline CDR1 and CDR2: SGHTA and FQGTGA. Sequencing used immunoSEQ multiplex PCR; TCRdb keeps in-frame clones, though not all of them. The sample includes 95,000 or so clones, roughly 84% seen only once; the top ten take roughly 2%. The source is a man aged 55 to 70 with urothelial cancer. The sequences come from PBMCs, collected around atezolizumab (anti-PD-L1) treatment. The chain joins TRBV7-3 to TRBJ2-2; possible D gene TRBD2, 6 bases. The CDR3 loop is CASSLNLGGGGELFF. CDR3 nucleotides: TGTGCCAGCAGCTTAAACCTCGGAGGAGGGGGGGAGCTGTTTTTT.